The source of this TCR beta chain is a study of blood T cells in healthy people across ages. Study-wide points: For the donors, CMV status was unknown and possibly confounded expanded clonotype changes.

The sample holds a few counts of this clonotype. Its specificity is not known. The germline gives CDR1 DFQATT, CDR2 SNEGSKA (reference sequence). With 0 bases clipped from V and 14 bases from J, the junction kept 14 bases outside the gene matches. The CDR3 is 15 amino acids. A second roughly 6 to 11 cycle PCR used barcoded and J-beta primers. TCRdb used MiXCR to reprocess the 5' RACE reads, holding one entry per CDR3 protein. Of roughly 1,700,000 distinct CDR3 sequences in the sample, 28% were seen once. The receptor comes from a woman in her twenties or thirties in good health. This rearrangement joins TRBV20-1 to TRBJ2-3; 10 bases fit TRBD2. The sample comprised blood. The CDR3 region has the DNA TGCAGTGCTAGAGAATCAAGCGGGGGGGGCCGCCCCCCGTATTTT. Translated: CSARESSGGGRPPYF.